The 14 T cell receptor beta chains below come from one sample, sequenced in a study. TCRdb reprocessed the RT-PCR reads with MiXCR, giving one entry per CDR3 protein. The sample has more than 600,000 distinct CDR3 sequences; 11% to 15% are singletons. The sample comprised memory CD4+ T cells from blood. These receptors all come from a female donor in good health, serving as a healthy control.

This clonotype was recorded only once. A single base separates this from a much larger clone, so it may be a read error. This chain links TRBV18 with TRBJ2-1; a weak D match, TRBD2 (6 bases). The germline gives CDR1 KGHSH, CDR2 LQKENI. The CDR3 is 11 residues long. V was pared by 8 bases and J by 10 bases, with 12 bases between. As DNA, the CDR3 is TGTGCCAGCGCAGGAACTAGCGAGCAGTTCTTC. Amino acid sequence: CASAGTSEQFF.

The chain recombines TRBV5-4 with TRBJ1-4, with 8 nucleotides matching TRBD1. CDR3 size: 16 residues. The germline gives CDR1 SGHNT, CDR2 YYREEE (reference sequence). J lost 2 bases, V lost 2 bases, and 5 bases had no gene match. CDR3 in DNA: TGTGCCAGCAGCTTCGGACAGGGTGCGACTAATGAAAAACTGTTTTTT. Amino acids: CASSFGQGATNEKLFF.

This clonotype appeared a few times. This chain links TRBV30 with TRBJ1-2; possible D gene TRBD1, 5 bases. Germline loops: CDR1 GTSNPN, CDR2 SVGIG (reference sequence). The CDR3 spans 13 residues. V lost 4 bases to trimming and J lost 8 bases, with 17 bases between them. The CDR3 here is CAWKVKGTGGYTF. The CDR3 DNA sequence: TGTGCCTGGAAGGTTAAAGGGACGGGGGGCTACACCTTC.

The genes are TRBV18 and TRBJ1-1; 10 nucleotides agree with TRBD1. The CDR3 sequence is 16 residues long. Losses at the gene ends were 0 bases for V and 6 bases for J; bases not matched to a gene: 7. Germline V CDR1 and CDR2: KGHSH, LQKENI. CDR3 nucleotides: TGTGCCAGCTCACCACCGGGGGACAGGGGAACATCTGAAGCTTTCTTT. Its translation: CASSPPGDRGTSEAFF.

CDR3 sequence: CASSLVETGEGGYTF. CDR3 bases: TGTGCCAGCAGCTTAGTTGAGACAGGGGAGGGTGGCTACACCTTC. This chain joins TRBV11-2 and TRBJ1-2; 8 bases map to TRBD1. The junction had 8 bases not matched to a gene; V was cut back by 1 base and J by 7 bases. This CDR3 is built from 15 residues. Germline values: CDR1 SGHAT, CDR2 FQNNGV.

Only a few counts were recorded for this clonotype. DNA for the CDR3: TGTGCCAGCAGCTTAGGGGGCATAGGACAGCTCACAGATACGCAGTATTTT. It encodes CASSLGGIGQLTDTQYF. The chain links TRBV11-2 to TRBJ2-3; D may be TRBD1 (6 bases). V lost 1 base to trimming and J lost 2 bases, with 16 bases between them. From germline, CDR1 is SGHAT and CDR2 FQNNGV. This CDR3 comprises 17 residues.

This clonotype occurred a few times. The chain is built from TRBV12-3 or TRBV12-4 and TRBJ2-3; 12 positions agree with TRBD2. J lost 4 bases, V lost 6 bases, and 8 bases had no gene match. The CDR3 has 16 residues. CDR3 nucleotide sequence: TGTGCCAGCAGCCTGACTAGCGGGAGCGGTGCAGATACGCAGTATTTT. Translating gives CASSLTSGSGADTQYF.

Notes on this clonotype: A read error is likely, as this CDR3 ends without the conserved phenylalanine or tryptophan. CDR3 loop: CASSYSTGQSGYTI. The CDR3 nucleotides read TGTGCCAGCAGTTACTCGACAGGACAATCTGGCTACACCATC. The chain recombines TRBV6-5 with TRBJ1-2; D is possibly TRBD1 (6 bases). The CDR3 extends over 14 amino acids. V was pared by 0 bases and J by 7 bases, with 12 bases between. Germline CDR1 is MNHEY and CDR2 is SVGAGI.

This clonotype was recorded many times. The rearrangement links TRBV12-3 or TRBV12-4 to TRBJ2-2, with 7 bases lining up with TRBD2. With 6 bases clipped from V and 3 bases from J, the junction kept 4 bases outside the gene matches. CDR3 size: 14 residues. CDR3 region: CASRTGLDTGELFF. The CDR3 DNA sequence: TGTGCCAGCAGAACTGGACTAGACACCGGGGAGCTGTTTTTT.

This clonotype was detected only a few times. The rearrangement uses TRBV10-3 and TRBJ2-2; TRBD1 agrees at 9 bases. The length of the CDR3 is 16 residues. From germline, CDR1 is ENHRY and CDR2 SYGVKD. The ends lost 7 bases at V and 7 bases at J; junction bases unmatched: 13. The CDR3: CAINTRGQGHIGELFF. CDR3 nucleotides: TGTGCCATCAACACGAGGGGACAGGGACATATCGGGGAGCTGTTTTTT.

V and J are TRBV6-2 or TRBV6-3 and TRBJ1-2; no definite D call. V lost 5 bases, J lost 0 bases, and 19 bases lay in between. This CDR3 comprises 17 residues. CDR1 MNHEY and CDR2 SVGEGT come from the germline V gene. In DNA form, the CDR3 reads TGTGCCAGCAGTACCGACAAGATTCCGTTAGCTAACTATGGCTACACCTTC. Translated: CASSTDKIPLANYGYTF.

J is TRBJ2-5 and V is TRBV4-2; no clear D. CDR1 and CDR2 from the germline V gene are LGHNA and YNFKEQ. This CDR3 is built from 13 residues. V lost 2 bases and J 0 bases, leaving 4 bases between the germline ends. CDR3 in amino acids: CASSQTHQETQYF. The DNA of the CDR3 is TGTGCCAGCAGCCAAACCCACCAAGAGACCCAGTACTTC.

This clonotype occurred a few times. This sequence joins TRBV7-9 and TRBJ1-2; D gene ambiguous. CDR1 SEHNR and CDR2 FQNEAQ come from the germline V gene (reference sequence). Trimming took off 6 bases at V and 4 bases at J, with 15 bases between the two ends. This CDR3 is built from 14 residues. The CDR3 coding sequence is TGTGCCAGCAGGGGTCCTACAGACTCCTATGGCTACACCTTC. It is translated as CASRGPTDSYGYTF.

V gene TRBV7-2 combines with J gene TRBJ2-7, with D perhaps TRBD1 (5 bases). This CDR3 is built from 14 residues. CDR1 and CDR2 from the germline V gene are SGHTA and FQGNSA. Trimming removed 5 bases at V and 3 bases at J, with 14 bases between. Here the CDR3 reads CASSPNRGYYEQYF. CDR3 sequence (DNA): TGTGCCAGCAGCCCCAATAGGGGTTACTACGAGCAGTACTTC.